Each of the 23 T cell receptor beta chains below was sequenced from the same sample in a study of human T cells and chemical hapten exposure. TCRdb ran MiXCR on the RACE reads and lists one entry per CDR3 protein. This table holds 75,000 to 95,000 distinct CDR3 sequences, over 9.5% found once. This sample's time point: patch test 1, 2 weeks after DPC sensitization. Treatment described: therapeutic diphenylcyclopropenone sensitization with weekly scalp DPC. Here the sequenced sample was whole blood, taken in connection with sensitization to the hapten diphenylcyclopropenone (DPC). These receptors all come from a woman in her fifties or sixties with alopecia areata. Some clones in this sample may be carry-over from other donors' samples.

This chain connects TRBV5-5 to TRBJ1-5; the D is unclear. This CDR3 is built from 16 residues. Germline CDR1 and CDR2: SGHKS and YYEKEE (reference sequence). V was trimmed by 4 bases and J by 7 bases, leaving 21 bases between them. CDR3 bases: TGTGCCAGCAGCCTCTCTGCGACGGGATTAGGGCAGCCCCAGCATTTT. Translated, it gives CASSLSATGLGQPQHF.

The chain has TRBV11-2 and TRBJ2-3; tentative D call: TRBD2 (5 bases). CDR3 size: 12 residues. CDR1 and CDR2 from the germline V gene are SGHAT and FQNNGV. V was shortened by 4 bases and J by 9 bases, with 11 bases between the two germline ends. CDR3 residues: CASSSRLYTQYF. CDR3 sequence (DNA): TGTGCCAGCAGCTCACGACTATACACGCAGTATTTT.

This clonotype was seen only a few times. The chain combines TRBV4-2 with TRBJ2-2; D is possibly TRBD1 (6 bases). Germline V CDR1 and CDR2: LGHNA, YNFKEQ. Deletions cut 1 base from V and 2 bases from J, with 11 bases between. The CDR3 contains 16 residues. CDR3 in amino acids: CASSQALGTNTGELFF. As DNA, the CDR3 is TGTGCCAGCAGCCAAGCCCTAGGGACAAACACCGGGGAGCTGTTTTTT.

This clonotype was observed many times. This chain uses TRBV18 with TRBJ1-1; 9 nucleotides line up with TRBD1. The germline V gene encodes CDR1 KGHSH and CDR2 LQKENI. CDR3 length equals 17 residues. J lost 4 bases, V lost 3 bases, and 12 bases had no gene match. For the CDR3, the DNA is TGTGCCAGCTCACCCGGGACAGGGATTCTTTGGGGCACTGAAGCTTTCTTT. It encodes CASSPGTGILWGTEAFF.

This clonotype showed up many times. The V gene is TRBV12-3 or TRBV12-4, the J gene TRBJ1-2; 12 bases match TRBD1. CDR3 length: 15 residues. With 6 bases clipped from V and 8 bases from J, the junction kept 10 bases outside the gene matches. The CDR3 nucleotides read TGTGCCAGCAGCCTCCCGGGACAGGGGGCAGGGGGCTACACCTTC. This translates into CASSLPGQGAGGYTF.

This clonotype came up many times. The rearrangement links TRBV10-1 to TRBJ2-3; unclear D gene. The V end lost 5 bases, the J end lost 8 bases, and 17 bases lay between the germline ends. The CDR3 totals 14 residues. Germline V gene data show CDR1 as WNHNN and CDR2 as SYGVQD (reference sequence). The CDR3 here is CASSPPLGFGTQYF. The CDR3 nucleotides are TGCGCCAGCAGTCCACCCCTCGGGTTTGGTACGCAGTATTTT.

This clonotype turned up a few times. This chain uses TRBV20-1 with TRBJ1-2; 8 positions agree with TRBD1. Germline V lookup: CDR1 DFQATT, CDR2 SNEGSKA (reference sequence). The CDR3 loop spans 14 amino acids. J lost 3 bases, V lost 6 bases, and 9 bases had no gene match. CDR3 sequence: CSASGGRGHYGYTF. The CDR3 DNA reads as TGCAGTGCCTCAGGGGGCAGGGGCCACTATGGCTACACCTTC.

V and J are TRBV12-3 or TRBV12-4 and TRBJ1-5; TRBD1 aligns across 9 bases. The CDR3 totals 19 residues. The ends lost 5 bases at V and 1 base at J; junction bases unmatched: 15. CDR3 DNA sequence: TGTGCCAGCAGTAAAACCCGGACAGGGGCCCTGGAGAGCAATCAGCCCCAGCATTTT. The encoded protein is CASSKTRTGALESNQPQHF.

This clonotype has ten or more counts. The V and J genes are TRBV4-1 and TRBJ1-3; D remains unclear. Trimming stripped 1 base from V and 3 bases from J, with 7 bases between. The CDR3 spans 14 residues. Germline V lookup: CDR1 MGHRA, CDR2 YSYEKL. The CDR3 region is CASSQARSGNTIYF. In DNA form, the CDR3 reads TGCGCCAGCAGCCAAGCCCGAAGTGGAAACACCATATATTTT.

This clonotype has at least ten counts. The V call is TRBV27, the J call TRBJ1-2; D possibly corresponds to TRBD1 (5 bases). Germline V gene sequence: CDR1 MNHEY, CDR2 SMNVEV (reference sequence). V gave up 1 base and J gave up 3 bases, with 9 bases separating them. This CDR3 is 14 amino acids long. The CDR3 DNA reads TGTGCCAGCAGTTTATGGGAGGGACACTATGGCTACACCTTC. Translation: CASSLWEGHYGYTF.

This clonotype was counted at least ten times. The J gene is TRBJ1-6, the V gene TRBV6-5; D may be TRBD1 (5 bases). The CDR3 spans 16 residues. Germline-derived CDR1 and CDR2 are MNHEY and SVGAGI. V dropped 4 bases and J dropped 10 bases, with 20 bases sitting between them. The CDR3 sequence: CASSFHQSGAESPLHF. For the CDR3, the DNA is TGTGCCAGCAGTTTCCACCAATCTGGGGCCGAATCACCCCTCCACTTT.

The chain couples TRBV7-2 to TRBJ2-5, with 9 bases matching TRBD2. With V trimmed by 5 bases and J by 3 bases, 10 bases remained unmatched. Looked up from germline, CDR1 is SGHTA and CDR2 is FQGNSA. This CDR3 comprises 16 residues. The CDR3 spells CASSQSSGGGKETQYF. The CDR3 region has the DNA TGTGCCAGCAGCCAAAGTAGCGGGGGCGGAAAAGAGACCCAGTACTTC. The full variable domain, its missing parts supplied by reference TRBV7-2 and TRBJ2-5, is GAGVSQSPSNKVTEKGKDVELRCDPISGHTALYWYRQSLGQGLEFLIYFQGNSAPDKSGLPSDRFSAERTGGSVSTLTIQRTQQEDSAVYLCASSQSSGGGKETQYFGPGTRLLVL.

This chain connects TRBV7-9 to TRBJ2-2; possibly TRBD2 for D (6 bases). CDR1 SEHNR and CDR2 FQNEAQ come from the germline V gene (reference sequence). This CDR3 is 15 amino acids long. V was cut by 7 bases and J by 4 bases, with 16 bases left in between. CDR3 protein: CASIPNSGGTGELFF. The CDR3 nucleotides are TGTGCCAGCATCCCAAACTCCGGGGGCACCGGGGAGCTGTTTTTT.

This clonotype was counted at least ten times. The chain recombines TRBV29-1 with TRBJ1-2, with 8 bases lining up with TRBD1. This CDR3 has 17 residues. J gave up 3 bases and V 2 bases, and 14 bases lay outside the gene matches. CDR1 SQVTM and CDR2 ANQGSEA come from the germline V gene. As DNA, the CDR3 is TGCAGCGTTGAACCCGGGACAGGCGGTGGAAAGGACTATGGCTACACCTTC. Protein sequence: CSVEPGTGGGKDYGYTF.

This clonotype was detected ten times or more. The chain combines TRBV19 with TRBJ1-2, with 9 bases identical to TRBD1. V shed 5 bases and J 3 bases; nucleotides not matched to a gene: 7. CDR3 length equals 15 residues. The germline gives CDR1 LNHDA, CDR2 SQIVND (reference sequence). CDR3 loop: CASSSWTGADYGYTF. CDR3 sequence (DNA): TGTGCCAGTAGTTCTTGGACAGGGGCGGACTATGGCTACACCTTC.

This clonotype has a count of ten or more. CDR3 nucleotides: TGTGCCAGCAGTTTGTCCGCTGAAGCTTTCTTT. This sequence encodes CASSLSAEAFF. The chain joins TRBV12-3 or TRBV12-4 to TRBJ1-1; D remains ambiguous. This CDR3 is built from 11 residues. V was trimmed by 3 bases and J by 6 bases, leaving 5 bases between them.

The chain employs TRBV29-1 and TRBJ2-2; D is possibly TRBD1 (6 bases). Germline loops: CDR1 SQVTM, CDR2 ANQGSEA. The CDR3 loop spans 13 amino acids. Trimming took off 5 bases at V and 6 bases at J, with 13 bases between the two ends. The CDR3 DNA is TGCAGCGTTCAGGACAGCCCCGCCGGGGAGCTGTTTTTT. The encoded protein is CSVQDSPAGELFF.

V usage is TRBV11-3 and J usage is TRBJ1-1; no reliable D call. Germline V gene lookup returns CDR1 SGHNT and CDR2 YENEEA. V was trimmed by 5 bases and J by 5 bases, leaving 9 bases between them. This CDR3 has 12 residues. The CDR3 bases are TGTGCCAGCAGCGTCCGGTGGACTGAAGCTTTCTTT. As protein: CASSVRWTEAFF.

This clonotype came up a few times. V and J are TRBV18 and TRBJ2-4; D is undetermined. Germline CDR1 is KGHSH and CDR2 is LQKENI. The CDR3 spans 13 residues. V was trimmed by 2 bases and J by 8 bases, leaving 10 bases between them. The CDR3 protein is CASSPEYRDIQYF. The CDR3 DNA reads TGTGCCAGCTCACCAGAGTATCGGGACATTCAGTACTTC. The full variable domain, with the rest looked up from reference TRBV18 and TRBJ2-4, is NAGVMQNPRHLVRRRGQEARLRCSPMKGHSHVYWYRQLPEEGLKFMVYLQKENIIDESGMPKERFSAEFPKEGPSILRIQQVVRGDSAAYFCASSPEYRDIQYFGAGTRLSVL.

The genes are TRBV3-1 and TRBJ2-3; no clear D. The V end was cut by 10 bases, the J end by 6 bases, with 8 bases between. Looked up from germline, CDR1 is LGHDT and CDR2 is YNNKEL (reference sequence). The length of the CDR3 is 10 residues. The chain's CDR3 is CATKGDTQYF. The CDR3 bases are TGTGCCACCAAAGGGGATACGCAGTATTTT.

The sample holds a few counts of this clonotype. J is TRBJ1-6 and V is TRBV6-1; the D is unclear. The V end lost 7 bases, the J end lost 2 bases, and 12 bases lay between the germline ends. Germline V lookup: CDR1 MNHNS, CDR2 SASEGT. The CDR3 totals 15 residues. The CDR3 loop is CASKLLGPYNSPLHF. Written as DNA, the CDR3 is TGTGCCAGCAAACTCCTAGGACCCTATAATTCACCCCTCCACTTT.

This clonotype was recorded at least ten times. The chain carries TRBV29-1 and TRBJ2-5; no clear D gene. V gave up 0 bases and J gave up 1 base, with 12 bases separating them. Germline CDR1 and CDR2: SQVTM and ANQGSEA. This CDR3 has 15 amino acids. In nucleotides, the CDR3 is TGCAGCGTTGAAGATGGCCCCTGGGCCCAAGAGACCCAGTACTTC. This codes for CSVEDGPWAQETQYF.

This clonotype came up many times. The gene calls are TRBV7-3 and TRBJ1-1, with D possibly being TRBD1 (6 bases). Germline V CDR1 and CDR2: SGHTA, FQGTGA. This CDR3 region has 14 residues. The V end lost 5 bases, the J end lost 5 bases, and 15 bases lay between the germline ends. The CDR3 sequence: CASSLDRRSTEAFF. The DNA of the CDR3 is TGTGCCAGCAGCCTAGACAGGAGGAGTACTGAAGCTTTCTTT.